The source of this T cell receptor beta chain is a study of T cell repertoires in cytomegalovirus infection. MiXCR was run by TCRdb on the reads, yielding one entry per CDR3 protein. The sample lists about 360,000 distinct CDR3 sequences; 18% were seen once. This clonotype was counted once. Germline-derived CDR1 and CDR2 are LNHDA and SQIVND (reference sequence). V was trimmed by 3 bases and J by 8 bases, leaving 13 bases between them. This CDR3 region has 13 residues. The genes are TRBV19 and TRBJ2-5; unclear D gene. The sequence derives from a human donor in good health (CMV status not recorded). Some clones in this sample may be carry-over from other donors' samples. What was sequenced was PBMCs. This chain's CDR3 is CASSIPTDRTQYF. DNA for the CDR3: TGTGCCAGTAGTATCCCGACCGACCGTACCCAGTACTTC.